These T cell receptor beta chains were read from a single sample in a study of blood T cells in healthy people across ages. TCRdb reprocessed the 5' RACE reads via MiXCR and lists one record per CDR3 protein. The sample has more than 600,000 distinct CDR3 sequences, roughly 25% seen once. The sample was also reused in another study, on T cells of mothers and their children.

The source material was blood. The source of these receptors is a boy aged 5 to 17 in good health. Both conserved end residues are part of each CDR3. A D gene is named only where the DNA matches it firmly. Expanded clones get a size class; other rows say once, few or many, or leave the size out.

CDR3nt: TGTGCCAGCAGCGTTGCAGAGACCCAGTACTTC; CDR3aa: CASSVAETQYF; v_gene: TRBV9; d_gene: NA; abundance: NA; j_gene: TRBJ2-5
CDR3nt: TGCAGTGCTCCCGAAACGCCAGAGAACACTGAAGCTTTCTTT; CDR3aa: CSAPETPENTEAFF; v_gene: TRBV20-1; d_gene: NA; abundance: NA; j_gene: TRBJ1-1
CDR3nt: TGTGCCAGCAGCTTAAGGTTCGGCGGACTCTCTGGGGCCAACGTCCTGACTTTC; CDR3aa: CASSLRFGGLSGANVLTF; v_gene: TRBV7-2; d_gene: NA; abundance: NA; j_gene: TRBJ2-6
CDR3nt: TGTGCCAGCAGTACCCCCAGGGGGCTCGATTTTGCTGGCTACACCTTC; CDR3aa: CASSTPRGLDFAGYTF; v_gene: TRBV6-6; d_gene: TRBD1; abundance: NA; j_gene: TRBJ1-2
CDR3nt: TGTGTCAGCAGCCGAGGGGGAGCGGATACGCAGTATTTT; CDR3aa: CVSSRGGADTQYF; v_gene: TRBV3-1; d_gene: NA; abundance: NA; j_gene: TRBJ2-3
CDR3nt: TGTGCCAGCAACTCAGGGATCCCTAACTATGGCTACACCTTC; CDR3aa: CASNSGIPNYGYTF; v_gene: TRBV12-3/TRBV12-4; d_gene: NA; abundance: few; j_gene: TRBJ1-2
CDR3nt: TGTGCCAGCAGTGGACTAGCGGCACTGTCCTACGAGCAGTACTTC; CDR3aa: CASSGLAALSYEQYF; v_gene: TRBV7-2; d_gene: TRBD2; abundance: NA; j_gene: TRBJ2-7
CDR3nt: TGCAGCGTTGCGGTCGCAGGTTCCTACGAGCAGTACTTC; CDR3aa: CSVAVAGSYEQYF; v_gene: TRBV29-1; d_gene: NA; abundance: few; j_gene: TRBJ2-7
CDR3nt: TGTGCCAGCCTCGGGGAAAATGAAAAACTGTTTTTT; CDR3aa: CASLGENEKLFF; v_gene: TRBV28; d_gene: NA; abundance: few; j_gene: TRBJ1-4
CDR3nt: TGTGCCAGCAGTTTATCCGTAGGGGGCCAGCTAGACTATGGCTACACCTTC; CDR3aa: CASSLSVGGQLDYGYTF; v_gene: TRBV28; d_gene: TRBD1; abundance: NA; j_gene: TRBJ1-2
CDR3nt: TGTGCCAGCAGCTTAAACGCCTTCTCCGAGCAGTACTTC; CDR3aa: CASSLNAFSEQYF; v_gene: TRBV7-3; d_gene: NA; abundance: NA; j_gene: TRBJ2-7
CDR3nt: TGTGCCAGCAGCCCCCAGAGGAGTGTAGCGGGGGGGCCTTACAATGAGCAGTTCTTC; CDR3aa: CASSPQRSVAGGPYNEQFF; v_gene: TRBV7-2; d_gene: TRBD2; abundance: NA; j_gene: TRBJ2-1
CDR3nt: TGCAGTGCTGTAGGACTAGCGGCAGATACGCAGTATTTT; CDR3aa: CSAVGLAADTQYF; v_gene: TRBV20-1; d_gene: TRBD2; abundance: NA; j_gene: TRBJ2-3
CDR3nt: TGTGCCAGTAGTATAGGATGGGGACAGAAGAACACTGAAGCTTTCTTT; CDR3aa: CASSIGWGQKNTEAFF; v_gene: TRBV19; d_gene: TRBD1; abundance: NA; j_gene: TRBJ1-1
CDR3nt: TGTGCCAGCAGCTTAGCTGCCTTCGGACTAGCGGGGCGATGGGAGACCCAGTACTTC; CDR3aa: CASSLAAFGLAGRWETQYF; v_gene: TRBV7-2; d_gene: TRBD2; abundance: few; j_gene: TRBJ2-5
CDR3nt: TGCAGTGCTCTGCCGGGACTAGCCGAAGATACGCAGTATTTT; CDR3aa: CSALPGLAEDTQYF; v_gene: TRBV20-1; d_gene: TRBD2; abundance: NA; j_gene: TRBJ2-3
CDR3nt: TGTGCCAGCAGTTATTCAAGCACAGAGCAGTACTTC; CDR3aa: CASSYSSTEQYF; v_gene: TRBV6-6; d_gene: NA; abundance: NA; j_gene: TRBJ2-7
CDR3nt: TGCGCCAGCAGCTTGGCCGGGACAGGGGTGGGCGAGCAGTACTTC; CDR3aa: CASSLAGTGVGEQYF; v_gene: TRBV5-1; d_gene: TRBD1; abundance: NA; j_gene: TRBJ2-7
CDR3nt: TGTGCCGGTTCGGAGAGGGAGACCCAGTACTTC; CDR3aa: CAGSERETQYF; v_gene: TRBV7-9; d_gene: NA; abundance: few; j_gene: TRBJ2-5
CDR3nt: TGCAGCGCCCGGACAGTGGAAGAGACCCAGTACTTC; CDR3aa: CSARTVEETQYF; v_gene: TRBV29-1; d_gene: NA; abundance: NA; j_gene: TRBJ2-5
CDR3nt: TGTGCCAGCGGAACCTCCGGGACAGGGGGGGATACGCAGTATTTT; CDR3aa: CASGTSGTGGDTQYF; v_gene: TRBV11-1; d_gene: TRBD1; abundance: NA; j_gene: TRBJ2-3
CDR3nt: TGTGCCAGCAGTTACGGGCAGGGTAATGGCTACACCTTC; CDR3aa: CASSYGQGNGYTF; v_gene: TRBV6-6; d_gene: NA; abundance: NA; j_gene: TRBJ1-2
CDR3nt: TGCAGTGCCCAGACTAGACCGCGGTCCTACACGAATGAGCAGTTCTTC; CDR3aa: CSAQTRPRSYTNEQFF; v_gene: TRBV20-1; d_gene: NA; abundance: NA; j_gene: TRBJ2-1
CDR3nt: TGTGCCAGCAGTCTCGCCGGGGCAGGTCTGAACCAGCCCCAGCATTTT; CDR3aa: CASSLAGAGLNQPQHF; v_gene: TRBV7-2; d_gene: NA; abundance: NA; j_gene: TRBJ1-5
CDR3nt: TGTGCCACCAGCACCACGAGCCCGATGGCAGATACGCAGTATTTT; CDR3aa: CATSTTSPMADTQYF; v_gene: TRBV15; d_gene: NA; abundance: NA; j_gene: TRBJ2-3
CDR3nt: TGTGCCATCAGTGCCCTACAGGGGGCAGATACGCAGTATTTT; CDR3aa: CAISALQGADTQYF; v_gene: TRBV10-3; d_gene: TRBD1; abundance: few; j_gene: TRBJ2-3
CDR3nt: TGTGCCAGCAGCACACTAAGCACAGATACGCAGTATTTT; CDR3aa: CASSTLSTDTQYF; v_gene: TRBV7-2; d_gene: NA; abundance: few; j_gene: TRBJ2-3
CDR3nt: TGTGCCAGCAGTTGGGACAGGGCGTTGGGAGAGCAGTACTTC; CDR3aa: CASSWDRALGEQYF; v_gene: TRBV6-5; d_gene: TRBD1; abundance: once; j_gene: TRBJ2-7
CDR3nt: TGCGCCAGCAGCCCAACGAGACAGCCCCAAGAGACCCAGTACTTC; CDR3aa: CASSPTRQPQETQYF; v_gene: TRBV5-1; d_gene: NA; abundance: NA; j_gene: TRBJ2-5
CDR3nt: TGCAGCGTTGACAGGGGGAAACAGGGACCGGATGAGCAGTTCTTC; CDR3aa: CSVDRGKQGPDEQFF; v_gene: TRBV29-1; d_gene: TRBD1; abundance: NA; j_gene: TRBJ2-1
CDR3nt: TGTGCCAGCAGCTTTTTTCAGGGTCCTTCCTACGAGCAGTACTTC; CDR3aa: CASSFFQGPSYEQYF; v_gene: TRBV11-2; d_gene: NA; abundance: few; j_gene: TRBJ2-7
CDR3nt: TGTGCCAGCAGTCCCCTTCGAGGTCCCTTAGGCGGGGAGCTGTTTTTT; CDR3aa: CASSPLRGPLGGELFF; v_gene: TRBV6-1; d_gene: NA; abundance: NA; j_gene: TRBJ2-2
CDR3nt: TGTGCCAGCAGCCCAAAGGCCAGGGATGGCTACACCTTC; CDR3aa: CASSPKARDGYTF; v_gene: TRBV12-3/TRBV12-4; d_gene: NA; abundance: NA; j_gene: TRBJ1-2
CDR3nt: TGCAGTGCTAGACTAGCGGGGAAGAGGATGTATGAGCAGTTCTTC; CDR3aa: CSARLAGKRMYEQFF; v_gene: TRBV20-1; d_gene: TRBD2; abundance: NA; j_gene: TRBJ2-1
CDR3nt: TGTGCCAGCAGTACTTACGTTGCGGGGGCGGCCTACGAGCAGTACTTC; CDR3aa: CASSTYVAGAAYEQYF; v_gene: TRBV7-2; d_gene: NA; abundance: few; j_gene: TRBJ2-7
CDR3nt: TGCGCCAGCAGCTTTGGGACTAGCTCTTTGGGCGCCTACAATGAGCAGTTCTTC; CDR3aa: CASSFGTSSLGAYNEQFF; v_gene: TRBV5-1; d_gene: TRBD2; abundance: NA; j_gene: TRBJ2-1
CDR3nt: TGTGCCAGCTCTGGCGGAAGGGCAGATACGCAGTATTTT; CDR3aa: CASSGGRADTQYF; v_gene: TRBV7-8; d_gene: NA; abundance: NA; j_gene: TRBJ2-3
CDR3nt: TGTGCCAGCAGCGTAGCTCCCGACTCCTACGAGCAGTACTTC; CDR3aa: CASSVAPDSYEQYF; v_gene: TRBV9; d_gene: NA; abundance: few; j_gene: TRBJ2-7
CDR3nt: TGCAGCGTAGTCACCTCGGGGTGGGAGCAGTACTTC; CDR3aa: CSVVTSGWEQYF; v_gene: TRBV29-1; d_gene: NA; abundance: NA; j_gene: TRBJ2-7
CDR3nt: TGTGCCATCAGGCCCCCCCCCGGGACTAGCGGGGGGGCCGGGACAGATACGCAGTATTTT; CDR3aa: CAIRPPPGTSGGAGTDTQYF; v_gene: TRBV10-3; d_gene: TRBD2; abundance: NA; j_gene: TRBJ2-3
CDR3nt: TGCAGTGCTAAAAAACCGGGACTAGTTGGGCACGAGCAGTACTTC; CDR3aa: CSAKKPGLVGHEQYF; v_gene: TRBV20-1; d_gene: TRBD2; abundance: few; j_gene: TRBJ2-7
CDR3nt: TGTGCCAGCAGCCCAACCCTTGGAGGGAGCAATCAGCCCCAGCATTTT; CDR3aa: CASSPTLGGSNQPQHF; v_gene: TRBV7-9; d_gene: NA; abundance: few; j_gene: TRBJ1-5
CDR3nt: TGTGCCAGCAGTCCGGACAGCCTAGAGTACTATGGCTACACCTTC; CDR3aa: CASSPDSLEYYGYTF; v_gene: TRBV6-6; d_gene: NA; abundance: few; j_gene: TRBJ1-2
CDR3nt: TGTGCCAGCACTGGGTGGGACTACGAGCAGTACTTC; CDR3aa: CASTGWDYEQYF; v_gene: TRBV6-2/TRBV6-3; d_gene: NA; abundance: few; j_gene: TRBJ2-7
CDR3nt: TGTGCCAGCACTTGGGGACCAAGCACAGATACGCAGTATTTT; CDR3aa: CASTWGPSTDTQYF; v_gene: TRBV7-9; d_gene: NA; abundance: NA; j_gene: TRBJ2-3
CDR3nt: TGTGCCAGCAGGGGGGGGCCCTGGGAGACCCAGTACTTC; CDR3aa: CASRGGPWETQYF; v_gene: TRBV12-3/TRBV12-4; d_gene: NA; abundance: NA; j_gene: TRBJ2-5
CDR3nt: TGTGCCAGCAGCTTAGGAAAACAGGGGGCCATTTCCACATCGACAGATACGCAGTATTTT; CDR3aa: CASSLGKQGAISTSTDTQYF; v_gene: TRBV7-9; d_gene: TRBD1; abundance: few; j_gene: TRBJ2-3
CDR3nt: TGTGCCAGCTCGGGACCGCTCATCAATCAGCCCCAGCATTTT; CDR3aa: CASSGPLINQPQHF; v_gene: TRBV6-2/TRBV6-3; d_gene: NA; abundance: NA; j_gene: TRBJ1-5
CDR3nt: TGTGCCAGCAGCCAAGCTCTGACTAGTCCCCACGAGCAGTACTTC; CDR3aa: CASSQALTSPHEQYF; v_gene: TRBV4-2; d_gene: NA; abundance: NA; j_gene: TRBJ2-7
CDR3nt: TGCGCCAGCAGCCCCCTGGGGGCGGAGGGCTCCTACAATGAGCAGTTCTTC; CDR3aa: CASSPLGAEGSYNEQFF; v_gene: TRBV5-1; d_gene: NA; abundance: once; j_gene: TRBJ2-1
CDR3nt: TGTGCCAGCAGCACCCGGACTAGCGGGAAAGGGTCCTACGAGCAGTACTTC; CDR3aa: CASSTRTSGKGSYEQYF; v_gene: TRBV13; d_gene: TRBD2; abundance: NA; j_gene: TRBJ2-7
CDR3nt: TGCAGCGTCCGACAGGGGGGTTCCTCCTACGAGCAGTACTTC; CDR3aa: CSVRQGGSSYEQYF; v_gene: TRBV29-1; d_gene: TRBD1; abundance: few; j_gene: TRBJ2-7
CDR3nt: TGTGCCAGCAGCTTAGCGGGAGGAACGGGAGGGGACGATGAGCAGTTCTTC; CDR3aa: CASSLAGGTGGDDEQFF; v_gene: TRBV7-3; d_gene: TRBD2; abundance: few; j_gene: TRBJ2-1
CDR3nt: TGCAGCGTTGAAGAGAACGGGAGGGCCTACAATGAGCAGTTCTTC; CDR3aa: CSVEENGRAYNEQFF; v_gene: TRBV29-1; d_gene: TRBD2; abundance: few; j_gene: TRBJ2-1
CDR3nt: TGTGCCAGCAATATCCGGGTAGCGGGGGGCTACGAGCAGTACTTC; CDR3aa: CASNIRVAGGYEQYF; v_gene: TRBV28; d_gene: TRBD2; abundance: NA; j_gene: TRBJ2-7
CDR3nt: TGCGCCAGCAGCTCAGACGCAAGAACGAGCTCTGGGGCCAACGTCCTGACTTTC; CDR3aa: CASSSDARTSSGANVLTF; v_gene: TRBV5-1; d_gene: NA; abundance: few; j_gene: TRBJ2-6
CDR3nt: TGTGCCAGCAGCTTAGTAGAAGCTGGAAACATCCAGTACTTC; CDR3aa: CASSLVEAGNIQYF; v_gene: TRBV7-9; d_gene: NA; abundance: NA; j_gene: TRBJ2-4
CDR3nt: TGTGCCAGCAGTTCTGTCCTACTAGAACTTAGCACAGATACGCAGTATTTT; CDR3aa: CASSSVLLELSTDTQYF; v_gene: TRBV27; d_gene: NA; abundance: NA; j_gene: TRBJ2-3
CDR3nt: TGCAGTGCTAGTCAGGGAGGTAACGAGCAGTACTTC; CDR3aa: CSASQGGNEQYF; v_gene: TRBV20-1; d_gene: NA; abundance: NA; j_gene: TRBJ2-7